A selection of T cell receptor beta chains follows, all from one sample in a study of blood T cell repertoires in COVID-19. Sequencing used immunoSEQ multiplex PCR; TCRdb keeps in-frame clones, though not all of them. Of about 270,000 clones listed, around 89% are singletons. Sequenced sample: PBMCs or T cells enriched from blood (not recorded which). The origin of the receptors is a woman younger than 30 who had recovered from COVID-19. The CDR3 runs from the conserved cysteine through the conserved F or W. D genes are given only for firm matches.

TRBJ1-5	TRBV6-1	NA	CASSVAETYSNQPQHF	TGTGCCAGCAGTGTAGCAGAGACATATAGCAATCAGCCCCAGCATTTT
TRBJ2-5	TRBV4-2	NA	CASSQDIQVQETQYF	TGTGCCAGCAGCCAAGATATTCAGGTCCAAGAGACCCAGTACTTC
TRBJ2-1	TRBV4-1	TRBD1	CASSQNRDRGPNEQFF	TGCGCCAGCAGCCAGAACCGGGACAGGGGGCCGAATGAGCAGTTCTTC
TRBJ1-1	TRBV21-1	NA	CASSKGEARNTEAFF	TGTGCCAGCAGCAAAGGGGAGGCCAGGAACACTGAAGCTTTCTTT
TRBJ2-2	TRBV18	TRBD2	CASSPPSGGENTGELFF	TGTGCCAGCTCACCACCATCCGGGGGGGAGAACACCGGGGAGCTGTTTTTT
TRBJ2-7	TRBV29-1	TRBD1	CSVAGTGDDEQYF	TGCAGCGTCGCCGGGACAGGGGATGACGAGCAGTACTTC
TRBJ2-5	TRBV7-9	TRBD2	CASSTRLAGGPGTQYF	TGTGCCAGCAGCACGCGACTAGCGGGGGGGCCGGGGACCCAGTACTTC
TRBJ2-3	TRBV28	NA	CASSLIQGSTDTQYF	TGTGCCAGCAGTTTGATACAGGGAAGCACAGATACGCAGTATTTT
TRBJ1-4	TRBV4-2	TRBD1	CASSLHGQETNEKLFF	TGTGCCAGCAGCCTTCACGGACAGGAAACTAATGAAAAACTGTTTTTT
TRBJ1-1	TRBV5-5	TRBD1	CASSVQGAGPNTEAFF	TGTGCCAGCAGCGTACAGGGGGCGGGACCGAACACTGAAGCTTTCTTT
TRBJ1-1	TRBV4-1	NA	CASSQVGPTTEAFF	TGCGCCAGCAGCCAAGTCGGTCCTACTACTGAAGCTTTCTTT
TRBJ2-2	TRBV27	TRBD1	CASSLRDRSGTGELFF	TGTGCCAGCAGTTTAAGGGACAGGTCGGGCACCGGGGAGCTGTTTTTT
TRBJ2-5	TRBV9	NA	CASSVGVWEETQYF	TGTGCCAGCAGCGTCGGGGTATGGGAGGAGACCCAGTACTTC
TRBJ1-5	TRBV6-5	TRBD1	CASRPTGGRSQPQHF	TGTGCCAGCAGACCCACAGGGGGCAGAAGTCAGCCCCAGCATTTT
TRBJ2-7	TRBV28	NA	CASSLGGTPYEQYF	TGTGCCAGCAGTTTAGGGGGGACTCCCTACGAGCAGTACTTC
TRBJ2-7	TRBV9	TRBD2	CASSERDFSMEQYF	TGTGCCAGCAGCGAGCGGGACTTCTCGATGGAGCAGTACTTC